This T cell receptor (delta chain) appears in the sequencing data of a study of gamma-delta chains in newborns, infants, children. Study context: Innate gammadelta T cells reportedly expand polyclonally right after birth, driven by microbial exposure, per the title.

This CDR3 has 23 residues. V gave up 3 bases and J gave up 0 bases; unmatched junction bases: 28. CDR1 is GEAIGNYY, CDR2 EKD, per germline. TCRdb fed the reads into CATT to redo clone calling. This repertoire shows about 9,200 delta-chain clones, about 23% found once; its top ten account for about 4.2%. The sequence was collected from a child who was a newborn, infant or young child, either healthy, febrile or measles-vaccinated (not recorded which). The chain combines TRDV2 with TRDJ1, with 9 bases aligning to TRDD3. The sample taken for sequencing was blood. This CDR3 is CACDAVREPAPLTGGEYTDKLIF. CDR3 sequence (DNA): TGTGCCTGTGACGCCGTCCGAGAACCTGCTCCCCTTACTGGGGGAGAGTACACCGATAAACTCATCTTT.